These 4 T cell receptor beta chains were sequenced from one sample in a study of blood T cell repertoires in COVID-19. Profiling relied on immunoSEQ multiplex PCR, and the TCRdb table lists in-frame clones only, not all of them. The repertoire consists of about 440,000 clones, with about 89% occurring once and the leading ten covering 4% to 5.5%. The sequenced material came from peripheral blood. All receptors derive from a woman aged 25 to 39 with acute or convalescent COVID-19.

This clone was observed once. Written as DNA, the CDR3 is TGTGCCAGCAGTGACGGAGCTAGCACAGATACGCAGTATTTT. Encoded protein: CASSDGASTDTQYF. This chain uses TRBV2 with TRBJ2-3; no firm D call. Trimming shortened V by 3 bases and J by 0 bases, and 7 bases separated the two germline ends. CDR3 length equals 14 residues. CDR1 is SNHLY, CDR2 FYNNEI, per germline.

The V gene is TRBV15, the J gene TRBJ1-5; tentative D call: TRBD1 (6 bases). The V gene's germline CDR1 is LNHNV and CDR2 YYDKDF (reference sequence). CDR3 length: 14 residues. Deletions cut 3 bases from V and 6 bases from J, with 12 bases between. CDR3: CATSRNQGIQPQHF. CDR3 nucleotide sequence: TGTGCCACCAGCAGGAACCAGGGGATTCAGCCCCAGCATTTT.

The V call is TRBV5-1, the J call TRBJ1-4; D not certain. Deletions cut 0 bases from V and 1 base from J, with 13 bases between. The CDR3 has 17 amino acids. The germline V gene has CDR1 SGHRS and CDR2 YFSETQ. CDR3 protein: CASSLAPTSRTNEKLFF. The CDR3 DNA follows: TGCGCCAGCAGCTTGGCTCCCACCTCGAGAACTAATGAAAAACTGTTTTTT.

The V and J genes are TRBV10-1 and TRBJ2-1; TRBD2 might be the D (6 bases). Trimming removed 4 bases from V and 5 bases from J, with 9 bases in between. CDR1 WNHNN and CDR2 SYGVQD come from the germline V gene (reference sequence). The CDR3 consists of 13 residues. The CDR3 region has the DNA TGCGCCAGCAGTGCGGGGGTCAACAATGAGCAGTTCTTC. It translates to CASSAGVNNEQFF.